This T cell receptor beta chain was documented in a study of human T cells and chemical hapten exposure. At the level of the study: Patients were mainly female, each with alopecia areata, totalis or universalis.

This clonotype has more than one count but fewer than ten. Its cognate antigen is unknown. Deletions cut 2 bases from V and 1 base from J, with 11 bases between. This CDR3 comprises 15 residues. In germline, CDR1 is MDHEN, CDR2 SYDVKM. Original processing notes: Across samples, TCR counts had a median of about 92,000 and ranged from about 20,000 to 690,600. Via MiXCR, TCRdb re-called the RACE reads, giving one row per CDR3 protein. These V and J calls rely on TCRdb rather than the paper's analysis. The table lists fewer than 350,000 distinct CDR3 sequences, almost 8% of them singletons. Noted time point: pre-sensitization, week 0. The treatment: therapeutic diphenylcyclopropenone sensitization with weekly scalp DPC. Study-wide findings and caveats: Among expanded TCRs, significantly more large CDR3 similarity clusters formed than among controls. Given that the donors had alopecia, their immune response may differ from that seen in healthy people.

This TCR derives from a man younger than 30 with alopecia areata. Some clones in this sample may be carry-over from other donors' samples. The chain recombines TRBV28 with TRBJ2-5; the D is unclear. The specimen was whole blood, collected in connection with sensitization to the hapten diphenylcyclopropenone (DPC). CDR3 residues: CASSLTALGQETQYF. The CDR3 bases are TGTGCCAGCAGTTTAACCGCCCTAGGCCAAGAGACCCAGTACTTC.